This TCR beta chain is drawn from a study of identical twins. Whole-study results and caveats: Among out-of-frame alpha sequences shared by twins, low generation probability occurred in excess.

The CDR3 has 16 residues. Between the trimmed V and J ends, which lost 3 bases and 3 bases, there was a span of 17 bases. Points on this clonotype: Its specificity is unknown.

TCRdb reanalysed the 5' RACE reads using MiXCR and keeps one entry per CDR3 protein. The data contain under 250,000 distinct CDR3 sequences, 9.4% of them singletons. The clonotype was recovered from a woman aged 18-30 years in good health. The source material was memory (CD45RO+) T cells sorted from blood. The chain combines TRBV12-3 or TRBV12-4 with TRBJ1-1; D not resolved. The CDR3 DNA follows: TGTGCCAGCAGTTTTGACGGACCGGCTGGGTACACTGAAGCTTTCTTT. Translating it yields CASSFDGPAGYTEAFF.